This T cell receptor beta chain is drawn from a study of cytomegalovirus exposure and HLA in healthy donors. Comments on this clone: Its antigen is unidentified.

The PCR used 60 Vbeta and 13 Jbeta primers. Sequencing was performed with immunoSEQ multiplex PCR; in TCRdb, only in-frame clones are kept and a portion is missing. The profile shows 85,000 to 100,000 clones, 70% to 90% of them singletons. Study-wide results and limits: In an earlier analysis, in roughly 600 donors, most V segments appeared productive either ~90% or ~30% of the time. Cytomegalovirus association was assigned to more than 150 TCR beta chains.

The sequencing sample was made of PBMCs. This TCR was sampled from a man younger than 30 in good health and CMV-seronegative.

CDR3 sequence (DNA): TGTGCCAGCAGTTTATCAGGTAGTCTGTTTTTT. Encoded protein: CASSLSGSLFF. The gene calls are TRBV28 and TRBJ1-4; D unresolved. Trimming pared 1 base from V and 14 bases from J, leaving 8 bases between. From germline, CDR1 is MDHEN and CDR2 SYDVKM. The CDR3 is 11 amino acids.